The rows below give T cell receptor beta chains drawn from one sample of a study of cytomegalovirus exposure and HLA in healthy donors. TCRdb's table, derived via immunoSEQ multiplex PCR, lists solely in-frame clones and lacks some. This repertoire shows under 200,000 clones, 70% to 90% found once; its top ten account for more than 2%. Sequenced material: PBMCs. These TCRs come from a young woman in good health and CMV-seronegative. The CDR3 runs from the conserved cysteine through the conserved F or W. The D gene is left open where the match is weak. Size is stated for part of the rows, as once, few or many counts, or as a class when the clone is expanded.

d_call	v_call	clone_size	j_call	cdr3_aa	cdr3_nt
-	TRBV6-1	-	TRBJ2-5	CASSEWSRGETQYF	TGTGCCAGCAGTGAATGGTCTAGGGGAGAGACCCAGTACTTC
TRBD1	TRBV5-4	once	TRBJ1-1	CASSPSSGTANTEAFF	TGTGCCAGCAGCCCCTCCTCGGGGACAGCCAACACTGAAGCTTTCTTT
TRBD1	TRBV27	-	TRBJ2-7	CASGTGVWEQYF	TGTGCCAGCGGGACAGGGGTTTGGGAGCAGTACTTC
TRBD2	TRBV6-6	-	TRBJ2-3	CVSQHPSGRGGDTQYF	TGTGTCTCCCAGCACCCAAGCGGGAGGGGAGGAGATACGCAGTATTTT
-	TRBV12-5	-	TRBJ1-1	CASRTPEGAGTEAFF	TGTGCTAGCCGAACCCCGGAGGGCGCTGGCACTGAAGCTTTCTTT
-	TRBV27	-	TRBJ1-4	CASTGGVGEKLFF	TGTGCCAGCACGGGGGGGGTCGGTGAAAAACTGTTTTTT
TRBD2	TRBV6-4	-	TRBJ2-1	CASSDGGGGNEQFF	TGTGCCAGCAGTGACGGCGGGGGGGGCAATGAGCAGTTCTTC
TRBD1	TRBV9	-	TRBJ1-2	CASSVGPQGANYGYTF	TGTGCCAGCAGCGTAGGTCCACAGGGGGCTAACTATGGCTACACCTTC
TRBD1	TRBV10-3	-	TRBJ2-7	CAISEPGVGQGRPYEQYF	TGTGCCATCAGTGAGCCGGGCGTGGGACAGGGACGCCCCTACGAGCAGTACTTC
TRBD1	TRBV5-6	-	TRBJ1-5	CASSWGQGLSNQPQHF	TGTGCCAGCAGCTGGGGACAGGGCCTTAGCAATCAGCCCCAGCATTTT
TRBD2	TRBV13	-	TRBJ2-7	CASNQPGLDREQYF	TGTGCCAGCAACCAACCGGGACTAGATCGCGAGCAGTACTTC
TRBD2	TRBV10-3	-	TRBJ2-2	CAIRGLAGVIRGELFF	TGTGCCATCAGGGGCCTAGCGGGGGTGATTCGCGGGGAGCTGTTTTTT
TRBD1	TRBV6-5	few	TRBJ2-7	CASSSTGIILYEQYF	TGTGCCAGCAGTTCGACAGGGATTATCCTCTACGAGCAGTACTTC
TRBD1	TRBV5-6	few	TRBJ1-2	CASSFGTGYGYTF	TGTGCCAGCAGCTTCGGGACAGGTTATGGCTACACCTTC
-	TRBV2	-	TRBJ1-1	CATQTAARGTEAFF	TGTGCCACCCAGACAGCCGCTCGAGGTACTGAAGCTTTCTTT
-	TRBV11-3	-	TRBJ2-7	CASSLKMGSNEQYF	TGTGCCAGCAGCTTAAAGATGGGGAGCAACGAGCAGTACTTC
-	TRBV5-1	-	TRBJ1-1	CASSFASLDAEAFF	TGCGCCAGCAGCTTCGCCAGTCTAGACGCTGAAGCTTTCTTT
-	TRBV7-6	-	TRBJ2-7	CASSLSSGLGRGEQYF	TGTGCCAGCAGCTTAAGCTCCGGACTCGGGAGAGGCGAGCAGTACTTC
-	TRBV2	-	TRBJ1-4	CASNRQEGEKLFF	TGTGCCAGCAATAGGCAGGAGGGTGAAAAACTGTTTTTT